This entry is about one T cell receptor (beta chain). Its specificity is unknown. Generated by immunoSEQ multiplex PCR, the TCRdb table keeps only in-frame clones and is missing some. The data hold around 150,000 clones, with approximately 88% observed a single time. This specimen comes from a study of T cell responses to AZD1222 COVID-19 vaccine. Study-wide results and limits: The number of AZD1222 recipients seropositive at baseline was only six. Females made up more of the donors, who were largely white British, and clonal diversity may have come out too low.

Sequences were derived from peripheral blood, sampled on day 0 of MenACWY control vaccination. The source of this sequence is an adult in good health.

CDR3 residues: CAISATTGNTEAFF. Here the CDR3 DNA reads TGTGCCATCAGTGCTACGACAGGGAACACTGAAGCTTTCTTT. This chain uses TRBV10-3 with TRBJ1-1; tentatively, D is TRBD1 (6 bases). This CDR3 has 14 amino acids. Germline V gives CDR1 ENHRY, CDR2 SYGVKD. Trimming shortened V by 4 bases and J by 1 base, and 10 bases separated the two germline ends.